This T cell receptor (beta chain) stems from a study of response to subunit inactivated influenza vaccine. Notes on the study in general: After each seasonal influenza vaccination, few new T cells are recruited, the authors suggested.

A single record per CDR3 protein comes from TCRdb applying MiXCR to the RT-PCR reads. This table has about 520,000 distinct CDR3 sequences, approximately 7.8% appearing once. A word on this clonotype: Its antigen is undetermined.

There are 14 residues in the CDR3. The germline V gene encodes CDR1 DFQATT and CDR2 SNEGSKA (reference sequence). Trimming left V 6 bases short and J 2 bases short, with 17 bases between. Sequencing used PBMCs from blood, obtained less than 25 months after vaccination. This sequence was found in a man aged 50 to 75 who received an inactivated influenza vaccine. The V call is TRBV20-1, the J call TRBJ2-7; tentative D call: TRBD1 (6 bases). The CDR3 DNA is TGCAGTGCAAAGCAGGGGACCGGTACCTACGAGCAGTACTTC. This gives the protein CSAKQGTGTYEQYF.